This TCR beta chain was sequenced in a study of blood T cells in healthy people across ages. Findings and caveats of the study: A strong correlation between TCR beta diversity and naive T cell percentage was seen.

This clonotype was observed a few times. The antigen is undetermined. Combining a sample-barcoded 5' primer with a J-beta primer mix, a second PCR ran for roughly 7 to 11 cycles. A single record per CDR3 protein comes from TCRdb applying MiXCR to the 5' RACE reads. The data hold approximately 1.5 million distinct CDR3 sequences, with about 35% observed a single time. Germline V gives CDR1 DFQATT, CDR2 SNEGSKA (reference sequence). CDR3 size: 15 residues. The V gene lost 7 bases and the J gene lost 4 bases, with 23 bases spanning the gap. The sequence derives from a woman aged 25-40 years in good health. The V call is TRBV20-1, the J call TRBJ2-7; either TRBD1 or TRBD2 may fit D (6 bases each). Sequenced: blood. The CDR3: CSGIGGTRNLYEQYF. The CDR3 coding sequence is TGCAGTGGGATCGGCGGGACACGGAATTTATACGAGCAGTACTTC.